Below, one T cell receptor beta chain is given with its context. The V gene's germline CDR1 is MGHRA and CDR2 YSYEKL. The junction had 7 bases not matched to a gene; V was cut back by 4 bases and J by 5 bases. The CDR3 totals 15 residues. The data originate from a study of blood T cell repertoires in COVID-19. TCRdb's table, derived via immunoSEQ multiplex PCR, lists solely in-frame clones and lacks some. Of fewer than 200,000 clones in the sample, 87% are singletons; the top ten hold under 15%. While infection was still active, Seattle patients were enrolled and then followed longitudinally. This rearrangement joins TRBV4-1 to TRBJ2-5; TRBD2 aligns across 10 bases. The sequencing sample was made of peripheral blood. The clonotype was recovered from a woman in her 70s with COVID-19, enrolled during active disease. The CDR3 here is CASSRSTSGTETQYF. CDR3 sequence (DNA): TGCGCCAGCAGCCGCTCAACTAGCGGGACTGAGACCCAGTACTTC.